This T cell receptor (beta chain) was found in a study of cytomegalovirus exposure and HLA in healthy donors (dated by TCRdb to about 2017). In terms of the full investigation: An earlier analysis of roughly 630 of the donors reported approximately 270 Gb of sequence data and some 120 million unique TCR beta sequences from some 180 million T cells. HLA typing covered class I and class II loci at four-digit resolution. The genetic ancestry cluster associated with self-reported Caucasian donors included 65% to 90% of the 398 genotyped donors. To predict cytomegalovirus infection status, the study brought together high-throughput TCR immunosequencing, statistical association of individual TCRs with disease status, and machine learning. Typing coverage differed by locus: A, B, C, DRB1 and DQB1 were typed in about 629-630 donors, DQA1 in approximately 520, DPA1 in some 600, and DPB1 in approximately 450. About five DR-DQ haplotypes were handled as single units for association and clustering, since linkage in the cohort was strong. In the later analysis, no new phenotypic data were used to find candidate immune exposures; instead, reliance was placed on TCR beta sequences and their occurrence across donors. The T cell repertoires of 670 or so subjects were profiled by immunosequencing and related to cytomegalovirus serostatus. A later analysis re-analyzed previously published TCR beta repertoires from 666 donors and added high-resolution HLA genotyping to study TCR occurrence patterns. Donor age, sex, ethnicity and CMV serostatus were compiled together with the repertoire data. In a later genetic analysis, genome-wide SNP genotypes for about three fifths of the roughly 670 donors were used, and that subset was treated as a discovery cohort. All discovery cohort repertoires had been generated using a single sequencing platform. Among under 450 genotyped donors of the cohort, an average of about 240,000 unique TCR beta nucleotide sequences were sequenced per donor, 15% to 20% of them non-productive. An earlier analysis of 587 of the donors used high-throughput TCR beta sequencing to judge whether each TCR beta V gene segment behaved as functional or pseudogenic. The study aimed to test whether cataloging public T cell receptors could reveal signatures of past pathogen exposure. Along with the approximately 650-subject first cohort, a separate validation cohort of more than 90 different subjects was used. About 320 gigabases of sequencing data and tens of millions of unique TCR sequences were included in an early release covering several hundred HLA-typed donors. What the study reported, not specific to this receptor: Because counts were too low, roughly 16 rarely observed V segments, including chromosome 9 orphons, were excluded from the earlier analysis of fewer than 650 of the donors. A later analysis found that HLA-associated TCR beta chains were more clonally expanded and had lower generation probabilities than equally common non-associated chains. The sequencing pipeline was judged likely to have produced a cluster of highly shared sequence variants as a technical artifact. In a later analysis, most CMV-associated TCR beta chains were found to appear HLA-restricted, with HLA associations seemingly driven largely by CMV exposure. In an earlier analysis of approximately 590 of the donors, most TCR beta V segments appeared in productive rearrangements about 87% or about 30% of the time, broadly matching IMGT annotations. Strong co-occurrence of HLA alleles, especially DR and DQ, made assigning TCR associations to individual alleles difficult. A few of the identified cytomegalovirus-associated TCR beta chains were confirmed in vitro to be specific for cytomegalovirus antigens. It was suggested by the authors that the approach could potentially be generalized to other disease states and immunological phenotypes. CMV serostatus was the only immune exposure information available for the cohort. According to a later analysis, TCR association rates differed among HLA loci, with DRB1 alleles showing the most associated TCRs and HLA-C alleles showing the fewest. According to a later genetic analysis, donors in an Asian-associated ancestry cluster had fewer N-insertions in productive TCRs than the approximately 670-donor mean. Correlated functional status among segregating V segments might be attributable to linkage disequilibrium, but an unknown experimental factor could not be ruled out. Because HLA typing was missing for some donors at each locus, association tests included only the typed subset. V-gene and J-gene trimming of TCR beta chains was associated with a missense DCLRE1C variant in a later genetic analysis, and the association was replicated in an independent cohort. In this cohort, only TCR beta chains were sequenced, and detectable features were limited by the absence of alpha or paired-chain data. Across donors, most TCR sequences were observed very rarely, whereas some public TCRs were present in many individuals. According to a later analysis, parvovirus B19, influenza, CMV and Epstein-Barr virus appeared linked to several top co-occurrence clusters. At a false discovery rate of 0.05, a later analysis linked roughly 17,000 TCR beta sequences to specific HLA alleles. The study gave a list of 150 to 200 TCR beta chains associated with cytomegalovirus. The presence/absence analyses assumed that sequencing depth was roughly uniform across donors, and that assumption may not be true. Cytomegalovirus status was reported to be diagnosed by the classifier with high specificity and sensitivity in both the original and validation cohorts. A further reported finding was that TCR beta sequences accurately predicted the HLA-A and HLA-B alleles for most subjects in the first cohort.

With respect to this clone: What antigen it recognizes has not been identified. Base quality data are lacking; no much larger clone is found one base away.

Libraries were made using the immunoSEQ multiplex PCR assay. A mixture of 60 forward primers for TCR Vbeta segments and 13 reverse primers for TCR Jbeta segments was used in the multiplex PCR. Amplification of the CDR3 region of rearranged TCR beta genes was performed with a multiplex PCR assay on genomic DNA. The amplified TCR beta libraries were sequenced on the Illumina HiSeq System as 87-base-pair reads. As for how the authors treated the data: In a later analysis, 77 million or so unique TCR beta chains were counted across the roughly 610 repertoires, and about 10 million of these chains were shared by at least two donors. A nearest-neighbor algorithm error-corrected the raw reads and collapsed the reads into unique sequences, merging closely related sequences to remove PCR and sequencing errors. Alignment of CDR3 sequences to IMGT reference sequences was used to assign V, D and J gene segments. For a sequence to be retained, at least a six-nucleotide match to both a V gene segment and a J gene segment was required. A rearrangement counted as productive if the CDR3 had no stop codons and remained in frame with V and J, and every other rearrangement counted as non-productive. CDR3 was defined by IMGT convention, running from the second conserved V-encoded cysteine to the conserved J-encoded phenylalanine. Sequences without an unambiguous match to a single V gene segment were excluded from the earlier analysis of 500 to 700 of the donors. An earlier analysis of 587 of the donors classified V segments as functional when productive rearrangements were above 56.7% and as segregating when the standard deviation between donors was above 5%. A statistical classification framework was built for diagnosing cytomegalovirus status from the catalog of TCR beta chain sequences. A later analysis assigned V and J genes by comparing TCR nucleotide sequences with IMGT/GENE-DB human TR gene sequences. A later analysis assigned CDR3 sequences and most-parsimonious VDJ recombination scenarios with the TCRdist pipeline. A later analysis defined each TCR beta chain by its CDR3 amino acid sequence plus V-gene family, and excluded reads lacking a unique V-gene family. As a way to deal with suspected cross-contamination and a sequencing artifact, a later analysis dropped hundreds of nucleotide sequences that were highly shared and had low generation probability. A later analysis calculated a clonal expansion index for each public chain from normalized within-repertoire ranks of inferred template counts. In a later analysis, generation probabilities were computed using a VDJ recombination model fitted to out-of-frame rearrangements, and the results were checked against IGoR. In a later analysis, hypergeometric tests were used to score TCR-TCR, TCR-HLA and TCR-CMV co-occurrence, with a repertoire-size bias correction applied to TCR pairs. A later analysis estimated false discovery rates by permuting HLA or CMV assignments 20 times. In a later analysis, co-occurring TCRs were grouped with DBSCAN, and TCRdist sequence similarity was added when clustering was performed within HLA-allele-positive subsets. Repertoires with fewer than 30,000 or more than 120,000 public chains, plus five repertoires with anomalous nucleotide sharing, were excluded from co-occurrence clustering. The source is immuneACCESS, and TCRdb retained only in-frame sequences with V and J called. Part of the clones is not carried over; for the studies checked, unresolved V genes explain less than half of this, and the remainder is unexplained. The DNA gave D and trimming, while V, J and clone size come from that table. The sample table holds about 200,000 clones, of which 60% to 80% were seen once. Just under 3% of the sample belongs to the ten largest clones.

The cohort comprised 550 to 700 healthy bone marrow donors. At the time of sampling, every cohort member was nominally healthy, though immune exposures that went unrecorded were likely present. The donor tested CMV seronegative, placing the donor among the 352 seronegative members of the cohort. A peripheral blood sample was provided by each donor, and peripheral blood mononuclear cells were used for TCR beta sequencing. The Qiagen DNeasy Blood Extraction Kit was used to extract genomic DNA from the blood cell samples. This sequence was found in a woman in her thirties in good health and CMV-seronegative. Sequenced input: PBMCs.

The CDR3 amino acid sequence is: CASAGRNSPLHF. The nucleotides are TGTGCCAGCGCCGGGAGAAATTCACCCCTCCACTTT. The V and J segments used are TRBV7-9 and TRBJ1-6, with the D gene call left open. A distance of 9 bases separates the germline ends of V and J, which lose 8 bases and 7 bases respectively. Inclusive of the bounding cysteine and phenylalanine, the CDR3 is 12 residues long. The kept DNA is CDR3 alone, 36 bases in frame from the first base. CDR1 and CDR2 (SEHNR, FQNEAQ) derive from the germline V gene (reference sequence).